The entry below describes one TCR beta chain. Antigen specificity is unknown. The sample comes from a study of cytomegalovirus exposure and HLA in healthy donors. Whole-study findings and limits: CMV serostatus was the sole immune exposure information available.

With 6 bases removed from V and 3 bases from J, the gap between germline ends came to 27 bases. The CDR3 extends over 19 amino acids. The germline V gene has CDR1 SGHTA and CDR2 FQGNSA. The study ran its PCR with 60 Vbeta and 13 Jbeta primers. Sequencing used immunoSEQ multiplex PCR; TCRdb keeps in-frame clones, though not all of them. In the table there are fewer than 150,000 clones, about four fifths of which are singletons. This chain uses TRBV7-2 with TRBJ2-1; tentative D call: TRBD1 (6 bases). The source material was PBMCs. This sequence originates from a man aged 25 to 40 in good health and CMV-seronegative. The CDR3 reads CASRPGGRRGYGGYNEQFF. CDR3 nucleotide sequence: TGTGCCAGCAGGCCTGGTGGGCGCAGGGGATACGGAGGCTACAATGAGCAGTTCTTC.